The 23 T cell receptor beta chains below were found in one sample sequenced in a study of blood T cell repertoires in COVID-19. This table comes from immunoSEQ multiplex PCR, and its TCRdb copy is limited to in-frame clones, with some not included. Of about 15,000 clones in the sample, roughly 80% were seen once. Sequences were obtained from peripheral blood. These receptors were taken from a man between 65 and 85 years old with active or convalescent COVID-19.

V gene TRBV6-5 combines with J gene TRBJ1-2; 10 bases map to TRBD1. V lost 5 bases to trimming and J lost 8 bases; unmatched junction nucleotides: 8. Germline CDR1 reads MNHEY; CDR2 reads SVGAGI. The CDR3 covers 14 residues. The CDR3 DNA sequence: TGTGCCAGCAGTCCTGACAGGGGGCTAGGGGGCTACACCTTC. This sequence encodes CASSPDRGLGGYTF.

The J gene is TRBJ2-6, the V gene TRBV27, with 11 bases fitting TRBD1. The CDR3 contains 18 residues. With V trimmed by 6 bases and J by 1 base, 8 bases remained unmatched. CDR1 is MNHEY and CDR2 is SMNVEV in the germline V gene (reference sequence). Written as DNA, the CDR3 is TGTGCCAGCAGCGCCCGGACAGGGGGCGCTTCTGGGGCCAACGTCCTGACTTTC. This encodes CASSARTGGASGANVLTF. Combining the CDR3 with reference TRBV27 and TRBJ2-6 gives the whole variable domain EAQVTQNPRYLITVTGKKLTVTCSQNMNHEYMSWYRQDPGLGLRQIYYSMNVEVTDKGDVPEGYKVSRKEKRNFPLILESPSPNQTSLYFCASSARTGGASGANVLTFGAGSRLTVL.

Here the CDR3 DNA reads TGTGCCAGCAGGCACAGGGTTGAGACAGATACGCAGTATTTT. Its translation is CASRHRVETDTQYF. This rearrangement joins TRBV7-2 to TRBJ2-3, with D possibly matching TRBD1 (6 bases). Germline assignment: CDR1 SGHTA and CDR2 FQGNSA. Trimming took off 6 bases at V and 3 bases at J, with 13 bases between the two ends. The CDR3 covers 14 residues.

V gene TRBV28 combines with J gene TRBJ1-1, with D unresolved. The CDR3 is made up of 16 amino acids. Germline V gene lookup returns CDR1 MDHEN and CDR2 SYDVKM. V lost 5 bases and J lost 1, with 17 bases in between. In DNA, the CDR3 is TGTGCCAGCAGTCCCTACCGGCCGGGTCGGAACACTGAAGCTTTCTTT. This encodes CASSPYRPGRNTEAFF.

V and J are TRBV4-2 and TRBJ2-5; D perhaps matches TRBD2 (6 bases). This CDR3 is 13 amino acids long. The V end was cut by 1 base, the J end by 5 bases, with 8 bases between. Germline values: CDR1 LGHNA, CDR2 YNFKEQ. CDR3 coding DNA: TGTGCCAGCAGCCAAGGGGGGGTGGAGACCCAGTACTTC. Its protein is CASSQGGVETQYF.

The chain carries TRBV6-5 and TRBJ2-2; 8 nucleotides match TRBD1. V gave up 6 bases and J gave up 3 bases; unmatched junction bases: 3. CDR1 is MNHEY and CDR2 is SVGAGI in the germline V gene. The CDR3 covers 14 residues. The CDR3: CASRLQGDTGELFF. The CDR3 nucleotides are TGTGCCAGCAGGCTACAGGGGGACACCGGGGAGCTGTTTTTT.

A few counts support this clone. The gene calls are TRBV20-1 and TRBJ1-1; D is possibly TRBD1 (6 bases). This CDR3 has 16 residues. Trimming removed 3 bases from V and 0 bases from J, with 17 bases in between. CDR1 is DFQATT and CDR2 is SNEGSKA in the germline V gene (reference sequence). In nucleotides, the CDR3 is TGCAGTGCTAGTGCCAGGGGCTTTAAAATGAACACTGAAGCTTTCTTT. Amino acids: CSASARGFKMNTEAFF.

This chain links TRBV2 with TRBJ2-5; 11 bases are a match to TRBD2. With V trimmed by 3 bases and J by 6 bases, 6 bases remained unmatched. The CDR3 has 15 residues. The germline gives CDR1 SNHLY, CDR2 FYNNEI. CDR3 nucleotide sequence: TGTGCCAGCAGTGATAGACTAGCGGGGCGGAAGACCCAGTACTTC. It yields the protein CASSDRLAGRKTQYF.

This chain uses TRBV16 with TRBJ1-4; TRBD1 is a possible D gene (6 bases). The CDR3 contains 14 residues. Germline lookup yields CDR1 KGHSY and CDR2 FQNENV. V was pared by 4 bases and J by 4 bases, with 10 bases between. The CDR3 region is CASSPNRVNEKLFF. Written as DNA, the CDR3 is TGTGCCAGCAGCCCCAACAGGGTTAATGAAAAACTGTTTTTT. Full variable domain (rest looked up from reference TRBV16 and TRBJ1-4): GEEVAQTPKHLVRGEGQKAKLYCAPIKGHSYVFWYQQVLKNEFKFLISFQNENVFDETGMPKERFSAKCLPNSPCSLEIQATKLEDSAVYFCASSPNRVNEKLFFGSGTQLSVL.

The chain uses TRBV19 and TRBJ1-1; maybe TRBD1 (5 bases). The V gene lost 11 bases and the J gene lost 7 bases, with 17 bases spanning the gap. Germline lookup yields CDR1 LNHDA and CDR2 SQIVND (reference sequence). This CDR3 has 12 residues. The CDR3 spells CAADDSLYEAFF. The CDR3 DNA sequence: TGTGCCGCTGATGACAGTCTTTATGAAGCTTTCTTT.

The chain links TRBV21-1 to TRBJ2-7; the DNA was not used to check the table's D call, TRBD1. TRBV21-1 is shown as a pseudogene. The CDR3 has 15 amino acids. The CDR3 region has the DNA TGTGCCAGCAGCAAGTCCGGGACAGAGGGCTACGAGCAGTACTTC. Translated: CASSKSGTEGYEQYF.

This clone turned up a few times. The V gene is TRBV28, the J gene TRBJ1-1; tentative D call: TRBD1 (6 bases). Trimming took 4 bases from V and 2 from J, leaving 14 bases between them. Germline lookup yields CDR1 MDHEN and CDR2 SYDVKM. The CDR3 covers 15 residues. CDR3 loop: CASSSSGVDNTEAFF. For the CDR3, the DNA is TGTGCCAGCAGTTCTTCAGGGGTTGACAACACTGAAGCTTTCTTT.

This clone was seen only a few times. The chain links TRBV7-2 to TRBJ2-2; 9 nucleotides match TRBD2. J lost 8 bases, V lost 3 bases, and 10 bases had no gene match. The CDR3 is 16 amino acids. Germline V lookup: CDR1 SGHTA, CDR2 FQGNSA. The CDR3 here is CASSLLLAGFQGELFF. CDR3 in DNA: TGTGCCAGCAGCTTGCTCCTAGCGGGGTTTCAAGGGGAGCTGTTTTTT. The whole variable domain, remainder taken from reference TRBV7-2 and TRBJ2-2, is GAGVSQSPSNKVTEKGKDVELRCDPISGHTALYWYRQSLGQGLEFLIYFQGNSAPDKSGLPSDRFSAERTGGSVSTLTIQRTQQEDSAVYLCASSLLLAGFQGELFFGEGSRLTVL.

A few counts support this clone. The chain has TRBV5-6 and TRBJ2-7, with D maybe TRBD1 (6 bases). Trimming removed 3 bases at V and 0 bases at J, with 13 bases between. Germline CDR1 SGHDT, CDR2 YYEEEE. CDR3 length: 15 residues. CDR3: CASSSVDRSSYEQYF. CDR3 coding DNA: TGTGCCAGCAGCTCGGTCGACAGGAGCTCCTACGAGCAGTACTTC.

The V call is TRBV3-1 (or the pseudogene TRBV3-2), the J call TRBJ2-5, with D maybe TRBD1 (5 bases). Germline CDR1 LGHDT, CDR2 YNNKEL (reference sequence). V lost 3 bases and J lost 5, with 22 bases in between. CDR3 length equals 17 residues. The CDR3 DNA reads TGTGCCAGCAGCCAGCCCGCAATCAGGGTACTGGGGGAGACCCAGTACTTC. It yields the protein CASSQPAIRVLGETQYF.

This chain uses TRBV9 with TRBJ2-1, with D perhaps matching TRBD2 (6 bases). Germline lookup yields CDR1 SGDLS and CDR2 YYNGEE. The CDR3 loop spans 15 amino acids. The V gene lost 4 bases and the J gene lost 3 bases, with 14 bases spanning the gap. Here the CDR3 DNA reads TGTGCCAGCAGCCGGGACTCTTCGGACTACAATGAGCAGTTCTTC. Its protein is CASSRDSSDYNEQFF.

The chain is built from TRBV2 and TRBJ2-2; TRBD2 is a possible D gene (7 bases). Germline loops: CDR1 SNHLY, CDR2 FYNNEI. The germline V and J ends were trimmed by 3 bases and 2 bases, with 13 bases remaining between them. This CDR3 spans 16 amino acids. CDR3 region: CASSDRGALNTGELFF. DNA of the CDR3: TGTGCCAGCAGTGATCGGGGGGCCCTCAACACCGGGGAGCTGTTTTTT.

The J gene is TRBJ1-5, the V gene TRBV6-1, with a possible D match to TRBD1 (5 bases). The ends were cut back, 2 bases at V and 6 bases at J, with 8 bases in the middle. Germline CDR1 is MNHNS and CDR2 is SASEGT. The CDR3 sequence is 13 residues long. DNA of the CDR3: TGTGCCAGCAGTGAACAGGGCGGTCAGCCCCAGCATTTT. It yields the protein CASSEQGGQPQHF.

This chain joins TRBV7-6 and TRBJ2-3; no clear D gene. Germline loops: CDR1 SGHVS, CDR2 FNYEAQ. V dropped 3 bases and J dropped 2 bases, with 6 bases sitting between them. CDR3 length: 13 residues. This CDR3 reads CASSFAYTDTQYF. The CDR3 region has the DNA TGTGCCAGCAGCTTCGCCTACACAGATACGCAGTATTTT.

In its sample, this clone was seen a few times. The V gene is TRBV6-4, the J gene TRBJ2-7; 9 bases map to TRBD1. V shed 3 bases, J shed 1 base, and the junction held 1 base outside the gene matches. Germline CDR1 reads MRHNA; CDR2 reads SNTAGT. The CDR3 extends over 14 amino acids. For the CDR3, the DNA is TGTGCCAGCAGTGAAGGACAGGGGTCCTACGAGCAGTACTTC. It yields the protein CASSEGQGSYEQYF.

The CDR3 reads CASSLINTQYF. CDR3 sequence (DNA): TGTGCCAGCAGCTTGATCAATACGCAGTATTTT. The V call is TRBV5-8, the J call TRBJ2-3; D not resolved. There are 11 residues in the CDR3. Germline assignment: CDR1 SGHTS and CDR2 YDEGEE. The V gene lost 1 base and the J gene lost 7 bases, with 4 bases spanning the gap.

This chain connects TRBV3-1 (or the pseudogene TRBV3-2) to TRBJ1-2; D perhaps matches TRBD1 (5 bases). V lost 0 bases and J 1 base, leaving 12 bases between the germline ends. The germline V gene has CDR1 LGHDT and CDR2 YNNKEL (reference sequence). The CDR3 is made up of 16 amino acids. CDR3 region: CASSQDQPGHNYGYTF. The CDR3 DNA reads TGTGCCAGCAGCCAAGATCAGCCCGGACATAACTATGGCTACACCTTC.

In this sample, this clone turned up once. CDR3 DNA sequence: TGTGCCAGTACACCTAGACAGGTCTACTCTGGAAACACCATATATTTT. Translated: CASTPRQVYSGNTIYF. The V and J genes are TRBV28 and TRBJ1-3, with TRBD1 as a possible D gene (6 bases). The CDR3 extends over 16 amino acids. V was cut by 9 bases and J by 0 bases, with 18 bases left in between. Per the germline V gene, CDR1 is MDHEN and CDR2 is SYDVKM. Using reference TRBV28 and TRBJ1-3 for the parts outside the CDR3, the full variable domain is DVKVTQSSRYLVKRTGEKVFLECVQDMDHENMFWYRQDPGLGLRLIYFSYDVKMKEKGDIPEGYSVSREKKERFSLILESASTNQTSMYLCASTPRQVYSGNTIYFGEGSWLTVV.